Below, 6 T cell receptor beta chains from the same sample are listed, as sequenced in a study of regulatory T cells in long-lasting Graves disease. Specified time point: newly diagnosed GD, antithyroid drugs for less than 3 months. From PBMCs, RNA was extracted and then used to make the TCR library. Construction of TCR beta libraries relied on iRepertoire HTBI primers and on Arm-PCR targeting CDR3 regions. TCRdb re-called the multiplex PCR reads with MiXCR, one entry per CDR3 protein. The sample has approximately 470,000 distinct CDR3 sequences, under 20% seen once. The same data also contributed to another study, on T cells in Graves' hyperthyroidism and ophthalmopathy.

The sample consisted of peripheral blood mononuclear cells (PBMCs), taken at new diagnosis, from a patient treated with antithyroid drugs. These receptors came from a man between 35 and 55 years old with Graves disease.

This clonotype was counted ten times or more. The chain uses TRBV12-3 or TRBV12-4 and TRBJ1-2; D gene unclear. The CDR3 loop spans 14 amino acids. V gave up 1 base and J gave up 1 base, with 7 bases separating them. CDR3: CASSLESVNYGYTF. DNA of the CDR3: TGTGCCAGCAGTTTAGAGTCAGTTAACTATGGCTACACCTTC.

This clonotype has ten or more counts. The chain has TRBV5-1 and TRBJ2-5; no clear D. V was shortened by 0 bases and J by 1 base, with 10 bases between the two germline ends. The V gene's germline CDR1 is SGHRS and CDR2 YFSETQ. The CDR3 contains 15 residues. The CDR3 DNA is TGCGCCAGCAGCTTGGCCGGGCAGGCCCAAGAGACCCAGTACTTC. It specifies CASSLAGQAQETQYF.

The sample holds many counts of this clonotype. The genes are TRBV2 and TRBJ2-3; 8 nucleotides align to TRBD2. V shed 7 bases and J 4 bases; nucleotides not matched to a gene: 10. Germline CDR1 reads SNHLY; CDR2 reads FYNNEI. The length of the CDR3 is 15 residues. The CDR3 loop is CASTWTSRHADTQYF. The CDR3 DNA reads TGTGCCAGCACCTGGACTAGCCGACACGCAGATACGCAGTATTTT.

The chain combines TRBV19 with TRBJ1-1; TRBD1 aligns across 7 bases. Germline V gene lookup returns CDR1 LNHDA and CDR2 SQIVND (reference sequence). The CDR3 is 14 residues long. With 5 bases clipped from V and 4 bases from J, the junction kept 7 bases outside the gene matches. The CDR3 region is CASSATTGITEAFF. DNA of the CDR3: TGTGCCAGTAGTGCGACGACAGGGATCACTGAAGCTTTCTTT. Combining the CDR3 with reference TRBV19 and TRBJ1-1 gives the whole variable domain DGGITQSPKYLFRKEGQNVTLSCEQNLNHDAMYWYRQDPGQGLRLIYYSQIVNDFQKGDIAEGYSVSREKKESFPLTVTSAQKNPTAFYLCASSATTGITEAFFGQGTRLTVV.

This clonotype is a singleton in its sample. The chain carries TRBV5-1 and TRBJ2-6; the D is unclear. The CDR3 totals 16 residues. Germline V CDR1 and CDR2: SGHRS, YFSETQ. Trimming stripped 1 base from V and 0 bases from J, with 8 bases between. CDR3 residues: CASSLMRSSGANVLTF. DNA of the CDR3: TGCGCCAGCAGCTTGATGCGGAGCTCTGGGGCCAACGTCCTGACTTTC. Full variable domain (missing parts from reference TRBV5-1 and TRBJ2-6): KAGVTQTPRYLIKTRGQQVTLSCSPISGHRSVSWYQQTPGQGLQFLFEYFSETQRNKGNFPGRFSGRQFSNSRSEMNVSTLELGDSALYLCASSLMRSSGANVLTFGAGSRLTVL.

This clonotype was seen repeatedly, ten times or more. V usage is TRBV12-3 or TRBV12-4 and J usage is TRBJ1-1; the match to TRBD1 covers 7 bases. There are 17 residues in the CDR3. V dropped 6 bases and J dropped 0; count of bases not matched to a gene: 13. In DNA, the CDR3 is TGTGCCAGCAGCCGAGACAGGGAGGGTGGCATGAACACTGAAGCTTTCTTT. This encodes CASSRDREGGMNTEAFF.